This TCR beta chain was sequenced for a study of cytomegalovirus exposure and HLA in healthy donors. About this clone: Antigen: not known.

Study outcomes and limitations: About 87% or about 30% of the time was how often most TCR beta V segments were productive, according to an earlier analysis.

CDR3 length: 15 residues. V lost 2 bases and J 3 bases, leaving 10 bases between the germline ends. CDR1 SGHTA and CDR2 FQGNSA come from the germline V gene. It was with 60 Vbeta and 13 Jbeta primers that the PCR ran. The method was immunoSEQ multiplex PCR; TCRdb's version includes in-frame clones alone and lacks a portion of them. The table has under 100,000 clones, roughly three quarters seen once. The sequence was obtained from a man aged 35 to 55 in good health and CMV-seronegative. The rearrangement joins TRBV7-2 to TRBJ2-2; tentative D call: TRBD2 (5 bases). Specimen: PBMCs. The CDR3 sequence: CASSLRGYHTGELFF. In DNA form, the CDR3 reads TGTGCCAGCAGCTTAAGAGGGTACCACACCGGGGAGCTGTTTTTT.